This T cell receptor beta chain derives from a study of CXCR3-negative and CXCR3-positive naive CD8 T cells. The overall study: Roughly 135 million TRB reads were obtained overall (about 1.5 +/- 0.3 million per library).

Study results and caveats: CXCR3-positive naive cells had TRB CDR3s that were more hydrophobic than CXCR3-negative naive cells had.

UMI-labeled 5' RACE yielded the TRB cDNA libraries. TCRdb reprocessed the 5' RACE reads and keeps a single row for each CDR3 protein, giving no DNA. Its table records some 140,000 distinct CDR3 sequences. The CDR3 spans 15 residues. Looked up from germline, CDR1 is LNHDA and CDR2 is SQIVND (reference sequence). In regard to this clonotype: Its target is not known.

The rearrangement uses TRBV19 and TRBJ1-2; the TCRdb call, TRBD1, lacks DNA for checking. Sequences were obtained from naive CXCR3+ CD8+ T cells from blood. Subset specified: CD45RO-CCR7+CD27+CD95- naive CD8+ T cells expressing CXCR3 (TNR3+). This TCR came from a human donor in good health. Some clones in this sample may be carry-over from other donors' samples. Here the CDR3 reads CASSLGSRGNYGYTF.